Presented here are 7 T cell receptor beta chains from one specimen sequenced in a study of T cells in Graves' hyperthyroidism and ophthalmopathy. From RNA transcripts, TCR beta CDR3 regions were amplified. When the TCR CDR3 underwent first-round RT-PCR, the HTBI primer set was used. TCRdb reprocessed the multiplex PCR reads via MiXCR and lists one record per CDR3 protein. The sample contains roughly 350,000 distinct CDR3 sequences, about 14% of which appear only once. The source material was blood. The receptors were sampled from a woman between 25 and 40 years old with Graves' ophthalmopathy.

At least ten counts were recorded for this clonotype. CDR3 sequence reads: CASSRGGPEELFF. The CDR3 nucleotides read TGTGCCAGCAGTCGGGGGGGTCCCGAGGAGCTGTTTTTT. The V call is TRBV7-9, the J call TRBJ2-2, with 8 bases fitting TRBD2. The CDR3 consists of 13 residues. The germline V gene has CDR1 SEHNR and CDR2 FQNEAQ (reference sequence). J gave up 10 bases and V 6 bases, and 7 bases lay outside the gene matches. The whole variable domain, filled in from reference TRBV7-9 and TRBJ2-2, reads DTGVSQNPRHKITKRGQNVTFRCDPISEHNRLYWYRQTLGQGPEFLTYFQNEAQLEKSRLLSDRFSAERPKGSFSTLEIQRTEQGDSAMYLCASSRGGPEELFFGEGSRLTVL.

In this sample, this clonotype turned up many times. The J gene is TRBJ2-2, the V gene TRBV27; no clear D gene. Germline loops: CDR1 MNHEY, CDR2 SMNVEV (reference sequence). This CDR3 is built from 14 residues. V was trimmed by 5 bases and J by 4 bases, leaving 11 bases between them. The chain's CDR3 is CASSTLGSTGELFF. Here the CDR3 DNA reads TGTGCCAGCAGTACACTTGGCAGCACCGGGGAGCTGTTTTTT.

This chain links TRBV18 with TRBJ1-2; 7 nucleotides line up with TRBD1. The CDR3 is 15 amino acids. V trimming: 2 bases; J trimming: 4 bases; junction bases outside the gene matches: 7. CDR1 and CDR2 (germline): KGHSH, LQKENI. The CDR3 DNA follows: TGTGCCAGCTCACCAACCGGGACAGAACTCTATGGCTACACCTTC. It yields the protein CASSPTGTELYGYTF.

Worth noting for this clonotype: A much bigger clone sits one base away, suggesting this may be a read error. The chain combines TRBV12-3 or TRBV12-4 with TRBJ2-7; D unclear. V gave up 3 bases and J gave up 5 bases, with 14 bases separating them. The CDR3 is made up of 14 amino acids. Written as DNA, the CDR3 is TGTGCCAGCAGTTTCATGGGATTTTCGGACGAGCAGTACTTC. Translated, it gives CASSFMGFSDEQYF.

With respect to this clonotype: One end of the junction fails to match germline, which may point to a read error. This chain connects TRBV3-1 to TRBJ2-5; a possible D gene is TRBD1 (5 bases). From germline, CDR1 is LGHDT and CDR2 YNNKEL (reference sequence). This CDR3 contains 12 residues. This chain's CDR3 is CSSSQGVGTQYF. The DNA for the CDR3 is TGTTCCAGCAGCCAAGGGGTTGGGACCCAGTACTTC.

With regard to this clonotype: No conserved phenylalanine or tryptophan ends this CDR3, so it is likely a read error. The chain recombines TRBV12-3 or TRBV12-4 with TRBJ2-5; possible D gene TRBD2, 6 bases. V was shortened by 1 base and J by 3 bases, with 9 bases between the two germline ends. The CDR3 runs 14 residues. The CDR3 loop reads CASSLDRTKETQYL. As DNA, the CDR3 is TGTGCCAGCAGTTTAGACAGGACTAAAGAGACCCAGTACCTC.

About this clonotype: This may be a read error: a much more frequent sequence differs by one nucleotide. The gene calls are TRBV18 and TRBJ1-4; D not resolved. Per germline, CDR1 KGHSH and CDR2 LQKENI. The length of the CDR3 is 14 residues. The CDR3 bases are TGTGCCGGCTCACCAATGTCATCTAATGAAAAACTGTTTTTT. Residues: CAGSPMSSNEKLFF.